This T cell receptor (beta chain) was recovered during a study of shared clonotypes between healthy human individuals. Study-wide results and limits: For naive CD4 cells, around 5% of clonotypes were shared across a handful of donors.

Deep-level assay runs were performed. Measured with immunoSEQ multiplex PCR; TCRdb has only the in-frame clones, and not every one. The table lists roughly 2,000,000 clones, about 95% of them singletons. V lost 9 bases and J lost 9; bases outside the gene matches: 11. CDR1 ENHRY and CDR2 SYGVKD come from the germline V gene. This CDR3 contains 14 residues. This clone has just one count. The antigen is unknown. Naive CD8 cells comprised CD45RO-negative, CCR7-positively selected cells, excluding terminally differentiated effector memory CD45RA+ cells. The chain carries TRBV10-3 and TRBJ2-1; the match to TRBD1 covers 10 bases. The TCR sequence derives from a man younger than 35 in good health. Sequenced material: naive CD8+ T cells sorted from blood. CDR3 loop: CAIEPGQGLGEQFF. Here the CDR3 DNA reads TGTGCCATTGAACCGGGACAGGGGCTCGGTGAGCAGTTCTTC.